A selection of T cell receptor beta chains follows, all from one sample in a study of PD-L1 blockade in urothelial cancer. The method was immunoSEQ multiplex PCR; TCRdb's version includes in-frame clones alone and lacks a portion of them. The sample consists of under 95,000 clones, around 84% of them appearing once. Sequencing was performed on PBMCs, taken around atezolizumab (anti-PD-L1) treatment. Receptors originate from a man aged 60 to 75 with urothelial cancer. The CDR3 runs from the conserved cysteine through the conserved F or W. The D gene is left open where the match is weak. Size tells how often a clone was seen (once, few, many) or the class of an expanded clone, and some rows leave it out.

V gene: TRBV27
J gene: TRBJ2-1
D gene: NA
clone size: once
CDR3 DNA: TGTGCCAGCAGACCTTTTGGGGCCCAATCGCAAGACCAGTTCTTC
CDR3 protein: CASRPFGAQSQDQFF

V gene: TRBV18
J gene: TRBJ2-7
D gene: NA
clone size: NA
CDR3 DNA: TGTGCCAGCTCACCCGGGGGTCAGGGAGGATACGAGCAGTACTTC
CDR3 protein: CASSPGGQGGYEQYF

V gene: TRBV18
J gene: TRBJ2-7
D gene: NA
clone size: few
CDR3 DNA: TGTGCCAGCTCTCCCCTGTTGAGGGACGAGCAGTACTTC
CDR3 protein: CASSPLLRDEQYF

V gene: TRBV19
J gene: TRBJ2-1
D gene: TRBD2
clone size: NA
CDR3 DNA: TGTGCCAGTTCGTCGACTAGCGGGAGGGCCTTCGACAATGAGCAGTTCTTC
CDR3 protein: CASSSTSGRAFDNEQFF

V gene: TRBV19
J gene: TRBJ2-7
D gene: NA
clone size: NA
CDR3 DNA: TGTGCCAGTAGTTCCGGGATTGGACCCTACGAGCAGTACTTC
CDR3 protein: CASSSGIGPYEQYF

V gene: TRBV5-6
J gene: TRBJ2-4
D gene: NA
clone size: NA
CDR3 DNA: TGTGCCAGCAGCTTGCCAGGGCTTATGGCCAAAAACATTCAGTACTTC
CDR3 protein: CASSLPGLMAKNIQYF

V gene: TRBV2
J gene: TRBJ2-5
D gene: NA
clone size: once
CDR3 DNA: TGTGCCGGGTCGATTTATGGGGGCGGTGGGGAGACCCAGTACTTC
CDR3 protein: CAGSIYGGGGETQYF

V gene: TRBV5-3
J gene: TRBJ2-5
D gene: NA
clone size: NA
CDR3 DNA: TGTGCCAGAAGCGGGGGACTGACGTACCAAGAGACCCAGTACTTC
CDR3 protein: CARSGGLTYQETQYF

V gene: TRBV10-3
J gene: TRBJ2-3
D gene: TRBD2
clone size: NA
CDR3 DNA: TGTGCCATCAGTTCTAGCGGGGGCACAGATACGCAGTATTTT
CDR3 protein: CAISSSGGTDTQYF

V gene: TRBV4-2
J gene: TRBJ2-4
D gene: NA
clone size: few
CDR3 DNA: TGTGCCAGCAGCCAAGTGGGAGGAGACATTCAGTACTTC
CDR3 protein: CASSQVGGDIQYF

V gene: TRBV5-1
J gene: TRBJ2-7
D gene: TRBD1
clone size: NA
CDR3 DNA: TGCGCCAGCAGCTCTAGACCGGGACAGGGAGACGACGAGCAGTACTTC
CDR3 protein: CASSSRPGQGDDEQYF

V gene: TRBV5-4
J gene: TRBJ2-5
D gene: TRBD1
clone size: NA
CDR3 DNA: TGTGCCAGCACCATTTGGGACAGGGAAGAGACCCAGTACTTC
CDR3 protein: CASTIWDREETQYF

V gene: TRBV5-1
J gene: TRBJ1-4
D gene: TRBD1
clone size: few
CDR3 DNA: TGCGCCAGCAGCGGAACCGGGACAGGGGGCGGAAAACTGTTTTTT
CDR3 protein: CASSGTGTGGGKLFF

V gene: TRBV29-1
J gene: TRBJ1-2
D gene: NA
clone size: once
CDR3 DNA: TGCAGCGTTTCCACAGGGAACTATGGCTACACCTTC
CDR3 protein: CSVSTGNYGYTF

V gene: TRBV2
J gene: TRBJ2-7
D gene: NA
clone size: NA
CDR3 DNA: TGTGCCAGCAGTGTTACAGGGTCCTACGAGCAGTACTTC
CDR3 protein: CASSVTGSYEQYF

V gene: TRBV27
J gene: TRBJ2-2
D gene: TRBD1
clone size: once
CDR3 DNA: TGTGCCAGCAGTGGACAGGGGGGGACCGGGGAGCTGTTTTTT
CDR3 protein: CASSGQGGTGELFF

V gene: TRBV5-1
J gene: TRBJ1-4
D gene: NA
clone size: NA
CDR3 DNA: TGCGCCAGCAGCCCGGGGGGAACTAATGAAAAACTGTTTTTT
CDR3 protein: CASSPGGTNEKLFF

V gene: TRBV18
J gene: TRBJ2-3
D gene: NA
clone size: NA
CDR3 DNA: TGTGCCAGCTCCAATACCGGGAGTCAAGATACGCAGTATTTT
CDR3 protein: CASSNTGSQDTQYF

V gene: TRBV4-3
J gene: TRBJ1-3
D gene: NA
clone size: NA
CDR3 DNA: TGCGCCAGCAGCCAAGATTGGAGTGCTAGCTCTGGAAACACCATATATTTT
CDR3 protein: CASSQDWSASSGNTIYF

V gene: TRBV29-1
J gene: TRBJ1-1
D gene: NA
clone size: NA
CDR3 DNA: TGCAGCGCATCCAGCGAGCAGTACACCCAAGCTTTCTTT
CDR3 protein: CSASSEQYTQAFF

V gene: TRBV10-3
J gene: TRBJ2-3
D gene: NA
clone size: NA
CDR3 DNA: TGTGCCATCAGGAGCAGTCAGGCACCAGATACGCAGTATTTT
CDR3 protein: CAIRSSQAPDTQYF

V gene: TRBV7-2
J gene: TRBJ2-1
D gene: TRBD2
clone size: NA
CDR3 DNA: TGTGCCAGCAGCTTAGGCGGGAGGGCCGTCAATGAGCAGTTCTTC
CDR3 protein: CASSLGGRAVNEQFF

V gene: TRBV18
J gene: TRBJ2-7
D gene: NA
clone size: NA
CDR3 DNA: TGTGCCAGCTCACCCCCTTCTCTCCCCCACGAGCAGTACTTC
CDR3 protein: CASSPPSLPHEQYF

V gene: TRBV7-2
J gene: TRBJ2-5
D gene: NA
clone size: once
CDR3 DNA: TGTGCCAGCAGCGTTTCTCACCCGGGGTTCCAAGAGACCCAGTACTTC
CDR3 protein: CASSVSHPGFQETQYF

V gene: TRBV15
J gene: TRBJ2-3
D gene: NA
clone size: NA
CDR3 DNA: TGTGCCACCAGCAAAGGTGGGCGAAGCACAGATACGCAGTATTTT
CDR3 protein: CATSKGGRSTDTQYF

V gene: TRBV6-6
J gene: TRBJ2-7
D gene: NA
clone size: NA
CDR3 DNA: TGTGCCAGCAGTTACCCTCAGGGTGGAGTATACGAGCAGTACTTC
CDR3 protein: CASSYPQGGVYEQYF

V gene: TRBV7-3
J gene: TRBJ2-3
D gene: TRBD2
clone size: NA
CDR3 DNA: TGTGCCAGCAGCTTGACTAGCGGGGGGGGTACAGATACGCAGTATTTT
CDR3 protein: CASSLTSGGGTDTQYF

V gene: TRBV5-4
J gene: TRBJ2-1
D gene: TRBD1
clone size: NA
CDR3 DNA: TGTGCCAGCAGACTAGGACAGGGAAGCTCCTACAATGAGCAGTTCTTC
CDR3 protein: CASRLGQGSSYNEQFF

V gene: TRBV6-4
J gene: TRBJ1-2
D gene: NA
clone size: NA
CDR3 DNA: TGTGCCAGCTCCCGAGATGGCGAGGGTGGGTATGGCTACACCTTC
CDR3 protein: CASSRDGEGGYGYTF

V gene: TRBV5-4
J gene: TRBJ2-3
D gene: NA
clone size: NA
CDR3 DNA: TGTGCCAGCAGCGGCGGTGAAAGCACAGATACGCAGTATTTT
CDR3 protein: CASSGGESTDTQYF

V gene: TRBV25-1
J gene: TRBJ2-3
D gene: NA
clone size: NA
CDR3 DNA: TGTGCCAGCAGTGAAGCAGGCACAGATACGCAGTATTTT
CDR3 protein: CASSEAGTDTQYF

V gene: TRBV6-5
J gene: TRBJ1-1
D gene: TRBD1
clone size: NA
CDR3 DNA: TGTGCCAGCAGTTTAACCGGGACAGGGAACACTGAAGCTTTCTTT
CDR3 protein: CASSLTGTGNTEAFF

V gene: TRBV5-4
J gene: TRBJ2-4
D gene: NA
clone size: few
CDR3 DNA: TGTGCCAGCAGCTTGGCGACTAGAGCCAAAAACATTCAGTACTTC
CDR3 protein: CASSLATRAKNIQYF

V gene: TRBV1
J gene: TRBJ1-6
D gene: NA
clone size: NA
CDR3 DNA: TGCACCAGCAGCCAGATGACAGGTCCCTATAATTCACCCCTCCACTTT
CDR3 protein: CTSSQMTGPYNSPLHF

V gene: TRBV18
J gene: TRBJ2-3
D gene: TRBD2
clone size: once
CDR3 DNA: TGTGCCAGCTCACCGTCTAGCGGGGGTAAAGATACGCAGTATTTT
CDR3 protein: CASSPSSGGKDTQYF

V gene: TRBV11-3
J gene: TRBJ2-3
D gene: NA
clone size: NA
CDR3 DNA: TGTGCCAGCAGCTTTAGCAGGGGCACAGATACGCAGTATTTT
CDR3 protein: CASSFSRGTDTQYF

V gene: TRBV29-1
J gene: TRBJ2-2
D gene: NA
clone size: NA
CDR3 DNA: TGCAGCGTGGAAGGTGGTAGCCGCACCGGGGAGCTGTTTTTT
CDR3 protein: CSVEGGSRTGELFF

V gene: TRBV10-2
J gene: TRBJ1-4
D gene: TRBD1
clone size: medium-sized
CDR3 DNA: TGCGCCAGCTGGGACAGGGCGGTCGCAACTAATGAAAAACTGTTTTTT
CDR3 protein: CASWDRAVATNEKLFF

V gene: TRBV25-1
J gene: TRBJ2-7
D gene: NA
clone size: few
CDR3 DNA: TGTGCCAGCAGGCTGGGGGGACTTATCGAGCAGTACTTC
CDR3 protein: CASRLGGLIEQYF

V gene: TRBV5-1
J gene: TRBJ2-1
D gene: NA
clone size: NA
CDR3 DNA: TGCGCCAGCAGCTACTACGTAACAGGTGGAGAGCAGCTCTTC
CDR3 protein: CASSYYVTGGEQLF

V gene: TRBV11-2
J gene: TRBJ2-5
D gene: TRBD1
clone size: NA
CDR3 DNA: TGTGCCAGCAGCCGCACAGGGGGTCTGGAGACCCAGTACTTC
CDR3 protein: CASSRTGGLETQYF

V gene: TRBV6-4
J gene: TRBJ2-1
D gene: NA
clone size: medium-sized
CDR3 DNA: TGTGCCAGCAGTGACTCTGGAGGGACGGGTGGCAATGAGCAGTTCTTC
CDR3 protein: CASSDSGGTGGNEQFF

V gene: TRBV28
J gene: TRBJ2-3
D gene: NA
clone size: once
CDR3 DNA: TGTGCCAGCAGCCGGACCCCCGGGGGCACAGATACGCAGTATTTT
CDR3 protein: CASSRTPGGTDTQYF

V gene: TRBV7-9
J gene: TRBJ2-7
D gene: TRBD2
clone size: NA
CDR3 DNA: TGTGCCAGCAGCCCCGCGGGGGGGCAGGGGGTGACTTACGAGCAGTACTTC
CDR3 protein: CASSPAGGQGVTYEQYF

V gene: TRBV28
J gene: TRBJ2-1
D gene: NA
clone size: once
CDR3 DNA: TGTGCCAGCCAGGGGCTCCTATGGGGGAATGAGCAGTTCTTC
CDR3 protein: CASQGLLWGNEQFF

V gene: TRBV5-1
J gene: TRBJ2-2
D gene: NA
clone size: NA
CDR3 DNA: TGCGCCAGCAGCGTAACCGGGGAGCTGTTTTTT
CDR3 protein: CASSVTGELFF

V gene: TRBV7-8
J gene: TRBJ2-3
D gene: TRBD2
clone size: NA
CDR3 DNA: TGTGCCAGCAGCTTTTTAGCGGGGAGCCTCACAGATACGCAGTATTTT
CDR3 protein: CASSFLAGSLTDTQYF

V gene: TRBV18
J gene: TRBJ1-3
D gene: TRBD1
clone size: NA
CDR3 DNA: TGTGCCAGCTCACCATACGGGACAGGGGCTGGAAACACCATATATTTT
CDR3 protein: CASSPYGTGAGNTIYF

V gene: TRBV6-6
J gene: TRBJ1-2
D gene: TRBD1
clone size: NA
CDR3 DNA: TGTGCCAATGCCCCATCGGACAGGAGCTATGGCTACACCTTC
CDR3 protein: CANAPSDRSYGYTF

V gene: TRBV7-2
J gene: TRBJ1-4
D gene: NA
clone size: once
CDR3 DNA: TGTGCCAGCAGCTTGGTGTTGGGGGCTGGTGAAAAACTGTTTTTT
CDR3 protein: CASSLVLGAGEKLFF

V gene: TRBV7-8
J gene: TRBJ1-2
D gene: TRBD1
clone size: NA
CDR3 DNA: TGTGCCAGCAGCCCGCGGACAGGGTATAACTATGGCTACACCTTC
CDR3 protein: CASSPRTGYNYGYTF

V gene: TRBV27
J gene: TRBJ2-2
D gene: TRBD2
clone size: NA
CDR3 DNA: TGTGCCAGCAGTTCAAGACTAGCTAACACCGGGGAGCTGTTTTTT
CDR3 protein: CASSSRLANTGELFF

V gene: TRBV19
J gene: TRBJ1-1
D gene: TRBD1
clone size: NA
CDR3 DNA: TGTGCCAGTAGTGCGGACAGGGCCACTGAAGCTTTCTTT
CDR3 protein: CASSADRATEAFF

V gene: TRBV10-3
J gene: TRBJ1-1
D gene: TRBD1
clone size: NA
CDR3 DNA: TGTGCCATCAACTCAGGGGGCACTGAAGCTTTCTTT
CDR3 protein: CAINSGGTEAFF

V gene: TRBV11-2
J gene: TRBJ2-3
D gene: TRBD2
clone size: once
CDR3 DNA: TGTGCCAGCAAGCAGGGGGGACTAGCGGGTATCACAGATACGCAGTATTTT
CDR3 protein: CASKQGGLAGITDTQYF

V gene: TRBV27
J gene: TRBJ2-7
D gene: NA
clone size: NA
CDR3 DNA: TGTGCCAGCAGTTTTATGCAGGGATCCCCCTACGAGCAGTACTTC
CDR3 protein: CASSFMQGSPYEQYF